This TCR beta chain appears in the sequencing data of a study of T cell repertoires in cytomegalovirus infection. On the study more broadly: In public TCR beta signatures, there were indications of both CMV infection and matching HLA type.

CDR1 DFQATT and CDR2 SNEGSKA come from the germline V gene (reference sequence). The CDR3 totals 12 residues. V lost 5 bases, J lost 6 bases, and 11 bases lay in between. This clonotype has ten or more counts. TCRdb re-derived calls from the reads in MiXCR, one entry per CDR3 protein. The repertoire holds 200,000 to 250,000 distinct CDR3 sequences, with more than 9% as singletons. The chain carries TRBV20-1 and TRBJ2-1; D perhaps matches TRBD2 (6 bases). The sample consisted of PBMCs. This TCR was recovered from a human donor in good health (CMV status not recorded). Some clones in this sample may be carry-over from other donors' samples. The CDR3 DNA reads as TGCAGTGCTGCGACTAGATCCAATGAGCAGTTCTTC. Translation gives CSAATRSNEQFF.